The following is a T cell receptor (beta chain) sequence with its context. Its target is unknown. Primers included in the PCR were 60 Vbeta and 13 Jbeta primers. Profiling relied on immunoSEQ multiplex PCR, and the TCRdb table lists in-frame clones only, not all of them. Here the sample spans about 150,000 clones, roughly 80% being singletons. Per the germline V gene, CDR1 is LNHDA and CDR2 is SQIVND (reference sequence). The CDR3 has 16 residues. V lost 3 bases to trimming and J lost 2 bases, with 13 bases between them. These data are taken from a study of cytomegalovirus exposure and HLA in healthy donors. As for the study in general: Early released data had tens of millions of unique TCRs, all coming from HLA-typed donors.

Overall study findings and caveats: In most subjects, TCR beta sequences reportedly gave accurate predictions of HLA-A and HLA-B alleles. Analysis performed later found over 15,000 TCR beta sequences associated with HLA alleles at 0.05 false discovery rate. For most TCR beta V segments, an earlier analysis put the productive rate at about 90% or about 30% of the time.

J is TRBJ1-4 and V is TRBV19; weak D call: TRBD1 (5 bases). This sequence originates from a human donor in good health. The sample consisted of PBMCs. CDR3 DNA: TGTGCCAGTAGTATTGGAACGGGGGAGACTAATGAAAAACTGTTTTTT. Translation gives CASSIGTGETNEKLFF.